These 5 T cell receptor beta chains were sequenced from one sample in a study of CD8 T cells in ankylosing spondylitis. Study-wide findings and caveats: What seemed typical of ankylosing spondylitis blood was a TCR beta motif built from several highly homologous variants.

TCRdb re-analysed the 5' RACE reads in MiXCR, keeping a single row per CDR3 protein. Of more than 650,000 distinct CDR3 sequences in the sample, 10% to 15% are singletons; the top ten hold roughly 0.51%. The antigens for these receptors are not known. The sequencing sample was made of blood, either unsorted or a sorted T cell fraction (not recorded which). These receptors were taken from a male donor with ankylosing spondylitis.

This clonotype was detected only a few times. The genes are TRBV20-1 and TRBJ1-1, with D maybe TRBD1 (6 bases). This CDR3 is built from 13 residues. Germline V gene lookup returns CDR1 DFQATT and CDR2 SNEGSKA (reference sequence). The CDR3 loop reads CRSVGHLNTEAFF. CDR3 DNA sequence: TGCAGATCAGTGGGACACCTGAACACTGAAGCTTTCTTT.

J is TRBJ2-5 and V is TRBV28; no reliable D call. This CDR3 has 14 amino acids. Trimming shortened V by 8 bases and J by 7 bases, and 20 bases separated the two germline ends. From germline, CDR1 is MDHEN and CDR2 SYDVKM. The CDR3 protein is CASWERALKGTQYF. The CDR3 DNA reads TGTGCCAGCTGGGAAAGGGCGCTAAAAGGGACCCAGTACTTC.

This clonotype was found a few times. The rearrangement links TRBV6-6 to TRBJ1-1; D gene unclear. The CDR3 is 13 residues long. V lost 6 bases, J lost 6 bases, and 14 bases lay in between. Per germline, CDR1 MNHNY and CDR2 SVGAGI (reference sequence). The CDR3 region has the DNA TGTGCCAGCAGCCGAACAGAGGCGGCTGAAGCTTTCTTT. Its translation: CASSRTEAAEAFF.

The sample holds a few counts of this clonotype. The CDR3 DNA is TGCAGCGTTGAAGCCGGGAGGAGGGGCGAGCAGTACTTC. Translating gives CSVEAGRRGEQYF. This chain joins TRBV29-1 and TRBJ2-7; 7 bases are shared with TRBD2. The CDR3 covers 13 residues. Germline V CDR1 and CDR2: SQVTM, ANQGSEA. V trimming: 1 base; J trimming: 6 bases; junction bases outside the gene matches: 6.

The table lists this clonotype with many counts. V usage is TRBV29-1 and J usage is TRBJ2-5, with D possibly matching TRBD2 (5 bases). This CDR3 has 11 amino acids. CDR1 is SQVTM, CDR2 ANQGSEA, per germline. CDR3 residues: CVGLAKETQYF. The CDR3, as DNA: TGCGTCGGACTTGCGAAAGAGACCCAGTACTTC.